This passage covers 17 T cell receptor beta chains from one sample sequenced in a study of T cells in Graves' hyperthyroidism and ophthalmopathy. What was amplified from RNA transcripts were TCR beta CDR3 regions. The HTBI primer set was used in a first-round RT-PCR of the TCR CDR3. One entry per CDR3 protein, called by TCRdb with MiXCR from the multiplex PCR reads. The table has roughly 300,000 distinct CDR3 sequences, less than 30% seen once. The material sequenced was blood. Receptors originate from a man aged 35 to 55 with Graves' hyperthyroidism that later progressed to Graves' ophthalmopathy.

This clonotype was found many times. CDR3 sequence reads: CASSPGEGQGKNTGELFF. The CDR3 nucleotides are TGTGCCAGCAGCCCCGGGGAAGGACAGGGAAAAAACACCGGGGAGCTGTTTTTT. The chain employs TRBV11-2 and TRBJ2-2; 8 nucleotides align to TRBD1. In germline, CDR1 is SGHAT, CDR2 FQNNGV. CDR3 length: 18 residues. J lost 2 bases, V lost 5 bases, and 13 bases had no gene match.

This clonotype has ten or more counts. J is TRBJ2-3 and V is TRBV11-3; D is perhaps TRBD2 (7 bases). The CDR3 runs 15 residues. Trimming left V 1 base short and J 5 bases short, with 13 bases between. Germline CDR1 reads SGHNT; CDR2 reads YENEEA. For the CDR3, the DNA is TGTGCCAGCAGCTTAGGGAGGGGGGGTGGAGATACGCAGTATTTT. Its protein is CASSLGRGGGDTQYF.

The chain links TRBV6-1 to TRBJ2-7, with D possibly matching TRBD2 (6 bases). Germline CDR1 MNHNS, CDR2 SASEGT. There are 17 residues in the CDR3. Trimming took 1 base from V and 2 from J, leaving 18 bases between them. The CDR3 loop is CASSEVPLGREPYEQYF. The CDR3 DNA follows: TGTGCCAGCAGTGAAGTCCCCTTGGGTCGGGAGCCCTACGAGCAGTACTTC.

This clonotype was recorded at least ten times. The V and J genes are TRBV12-3 or TRBV12-4 and TRBJ2-7, with TRBD2 identical over 8 bases. J was trimmed by 5 bases and V by 5 bases; bases with no gene match: 5. The CDR3 length is 13 residues. CDR3 sequence (DNA): TGTGCCAGCAGTCAAGGACTAGCCGACGAGCAGTACTTC. It translates to CASSQGLADEQYF.

This clonotype was observed many times. The V call is TRBV20-1, the J call TRBJ2-7; 12 nucleotides line up with TRBD1. J was trimmed by 7 bases and V by 3 bases; bases with no gene match: 7. The CDR3 length is 14 residues. Germline V gene data show CDR1 as DFQATT and CDR2 as SNEGSKA (reference sequence). CDR3 sequence: CSARSGQGAREQYF. The CDR3 DNA sequence: TGCAGTGCTAGGTCGGGACAGGGGGCGAGAGAGCAGTACTTC.

At least ten counts were recorded for this clonotype. The J gene is TRBJ2-1, the V gene TRBV28, with D perhaps assigned TRBD1 or TRBD2 (5 bases each). The germline V gene encodes CDR1 MDHEN and CDR2 SYDVKM. Trimming took 8 bases from V and 1 from J, leaving 12 bases between them. The length of the CDR3 is 14 residues. CDR3 DNA sequence: TGTGCCAGCCTTGGGGCGGGTTCCTACAATGAGCAGTTCTTC. Its translation is CASLGAGSYNEQFF.

This clonotype was recorded many times. The rearrangement joins TRBV19 to TRBJ2-7; D might be TRBD2 (6 bases). The germline gives CDR1 LNHDA, CDR2 SQIVND (reference sequence). V lost 3 bases and J 0 bases, leaving 9 bases between the germline ends. The CDR3 loop spans 14 amino acids. The CDR3 protein is CASSIAGSSYEQYF. As DNA, the CDR3 is TGTGCCAGTAGTATTGCGGGGTCCTCCTACGAGCAGTACTTC.

In this sample, this clonotype turned up many times. The rearrangement links TRBV28 to TRBJ2-7; TRBD2 aligns across 10 bases. The CDR3 extends over 15 amino acids. Germline V gene data show CDR1 as MDHEN and CDR2 as SYDVKM. Unmatched junction bases numbered 4, after V lost 5 bases and J lost 0 bases. The CDR3 nucleotides are TGTGCCAGCAGTAGTAGCGGGGGGAGCTCCTACGAGCAGTACTTC. It specifies CASSSSGGSSYEQYF.

In this sample, this clonotype turned up many times. The CDR3 reads CASTSLARSNTGELFF. As DNA, the CDR3 is TGTGCCAGCACCTCCTTGGCTAGGTCGAACACCGGGGAGCTGTTTTTT. The rearrangement links TRBV27 to TRBJ2-2, with no clear D. The CDR3 length is 16 residues. The ends were cut back, 7 bases at V and 0 bases at J, with 15 bases in the middle. The germline V gene has CDR1 MNHEY and CDR2 SMNVEV (reference sequence).

The V and J genes are TRBV12-3 or TRBV12-4 and TRBJ2-5; TRBD2 might be the D (6 bases). With 3 bases removed from V and 0 bases from J, the gap between germline ends came to 11 bases. The CDR3 contains 15 residues. The CDR3, as DNA: TGTGCCAGCAGTTTGAATAGCGGAGACCAAGAGACCCAGTACTTC. It encodes CASSLNSGDQETQYF.

This clonotype has at least ten counts. The chain recombines TRBV11-2 with TRBJ1-1; D is ambiguous. Trimming shortened V by 1 base and J by 11 bases, and 17 bases separated the two germline ends. CDR3 length equals 14 residues. Germline V lookup: CDR1 SGHAT, CDR2 FQNNGV. CDR3 amino acids: CASSLAGIRSQAFF. The CDR3 DNA reads as TGTGCCAGCAGCTTAGCGGGGATTCGATCGCAGGCTTTCTTT.

The J gene is TRBJ2-2, the V gene TRBV30; D might be TRBD1 (5 bases). Between the trimmed V and J ends, which lost 2 bases and 3 bases, there was a span of 10 bases. The CDR3 has 14 amino acids. The V gene's germline CDR1 is GTSNPN and CDR2 SVGIG (reference sequence). The DNA for the CDR3 is TGTGCCTGGAGTAGGGGCGGTTACACCGGGGAGCTGTTTTTT. Its translation: CAWSRGGYTGELFF.

This clonotype was counted many times. V gene TRBV29-1 combines with J gene TRBJ2-7; possibly TRBD2 for D (5 bases). V lost 2 bases to trimming and J lost 3 bases, with 11 bases between them. CDR1 and CDR2 from the germline V gene are SQVTM and ANQGSEA. The CDR3 has 13 residues. The CDR3 sequence: CSVETGIYYEQYF. The CDR3 DNA reads TGCAGCGTTGAAACGGGAATATACTACGAGCAGTACTTC.

This chain uses TRBV12-3 or TRBV12-4 with TRBJ2-7; 8 bases align to TRBD2. Trimming cost V 7 bases and J 3 bases; bases outside gene matches: 5. The CDR3 spans 13 residues. The CDR3 loop reads CASKEREFYEQYF. The CDR3 nucleotides are TGTGCCAGCAAGGAGCGGGAGTTCTACGAGCAGTACTTC.

This clonotype appeared many times. J is TRBJ2-2 and V is TRBV28; D is unresolved. The CDR3 contains 13 residues. CDR1 MDHEN and CDR2 SYDVKM come from the germline V gene. With 1 base removed from V and 7 bases from J, the gap between germline ends came to 7 bases. CDR3 bases: TGTGCCAGCAGTTTATCCCCAGGCGGGGAGCTGTTTTTT. It codes for CASSLSPGGELFF.

This clonotype was seen ten or more times. V gene TRBV4-2 combines with J gene TRBJ2-7, with D tentatively TRBD2 (5 bases). This CDR3 is 14 amino acids long. V lost 4 bases and J lost 2, with 12 bases in between. Germline V gene sequence: CDR1 LGHNA, CDR2 YNFKEQ. The CDR3 coding sequence is TGTGCCAGCAGCCTCCTCAGCGGTCCCTACGAGCAGTACTTC. This sequence encodes CASSLLSGPYEQYF.

This clonotype was recorded at least ten times. V usage is TRBV7-2 and J usage is TRBJ2-2; 12 bases are a match to TRBD2. V dropped 2 bases and J dropped 7; count of bases not matched to a gene: 5. This CDR3 spans 16 amino acids. Germline values: CDR1 SGHTA, CDR2 FQGNSA. This CDR3 reads CASSLRLAGGLGELFF. CDR3 bases: TGTGCCAGCAGCTTAAGGCTAGCGGGAGGGCTCGGGGAGCTGTTTTTT.